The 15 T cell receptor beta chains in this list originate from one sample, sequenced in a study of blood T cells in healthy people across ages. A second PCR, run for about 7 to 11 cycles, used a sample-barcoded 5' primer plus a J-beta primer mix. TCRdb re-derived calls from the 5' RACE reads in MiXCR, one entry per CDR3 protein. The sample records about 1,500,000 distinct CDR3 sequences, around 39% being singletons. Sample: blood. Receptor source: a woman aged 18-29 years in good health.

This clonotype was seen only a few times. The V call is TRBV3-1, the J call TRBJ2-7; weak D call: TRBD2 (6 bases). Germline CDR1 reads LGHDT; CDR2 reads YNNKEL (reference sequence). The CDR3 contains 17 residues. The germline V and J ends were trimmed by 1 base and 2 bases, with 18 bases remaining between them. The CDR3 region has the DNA TGTGCCAGCAGCCAAGTCGCGGCGGGACGACTAACCTACGAGCAGTACTTC. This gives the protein CASSQVAAGRLTYEQYF.

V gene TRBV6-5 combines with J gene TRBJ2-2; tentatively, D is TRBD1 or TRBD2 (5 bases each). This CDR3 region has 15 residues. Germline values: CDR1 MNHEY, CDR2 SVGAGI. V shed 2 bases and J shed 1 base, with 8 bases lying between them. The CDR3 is CASSYGTVNTGELFF. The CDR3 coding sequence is TGTGCCAGCAGTTACGGGACGGTGAACACCGGGGAGCTGTTTTTT.

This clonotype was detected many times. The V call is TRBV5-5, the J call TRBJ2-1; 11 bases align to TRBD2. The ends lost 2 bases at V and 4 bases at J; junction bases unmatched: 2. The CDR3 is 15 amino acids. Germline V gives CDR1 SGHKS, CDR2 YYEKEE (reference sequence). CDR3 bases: TGTGCCAGCAGCTTACGACTAGCGGGGTACAATGAGCAGTTCTTC. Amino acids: CASSLRLAGYNEQFF.

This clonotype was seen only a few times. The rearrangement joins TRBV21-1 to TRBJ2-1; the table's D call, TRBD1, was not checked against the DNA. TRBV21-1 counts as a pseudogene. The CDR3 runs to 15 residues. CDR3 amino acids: CASSKGAADWDEQFF. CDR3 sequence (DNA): TGTGCCAGCAGCAAAGGCGCGGCGGACTGGGATGAGCAGTTCTTC.

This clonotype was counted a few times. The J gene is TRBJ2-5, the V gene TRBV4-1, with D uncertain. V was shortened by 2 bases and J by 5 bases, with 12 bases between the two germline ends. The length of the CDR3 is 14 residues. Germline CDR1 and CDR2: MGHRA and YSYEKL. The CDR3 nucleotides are TGCGCCAGCAGCCAAACGCCGAGTCAGGAGACCCAGTACTTC. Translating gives CASSQTPSQETQYF.

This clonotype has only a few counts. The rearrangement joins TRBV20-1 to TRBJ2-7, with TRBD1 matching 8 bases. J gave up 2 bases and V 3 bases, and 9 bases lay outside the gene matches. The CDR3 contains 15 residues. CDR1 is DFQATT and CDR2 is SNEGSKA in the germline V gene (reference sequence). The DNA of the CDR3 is TGCAGTGCTAGCCCTTGGACAGGGAAGGCCTACGAGCAGTACTTC. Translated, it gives CSASPWTGKAYEQYF.

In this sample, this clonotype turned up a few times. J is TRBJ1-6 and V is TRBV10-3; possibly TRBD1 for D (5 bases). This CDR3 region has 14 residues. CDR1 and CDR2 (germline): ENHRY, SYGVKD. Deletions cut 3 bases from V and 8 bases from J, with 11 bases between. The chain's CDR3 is CAISDQGADSPLHF. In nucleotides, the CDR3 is TGTGCCATCAGTGATCAGGGTGCGGATTCACCCCTCCACTTT.

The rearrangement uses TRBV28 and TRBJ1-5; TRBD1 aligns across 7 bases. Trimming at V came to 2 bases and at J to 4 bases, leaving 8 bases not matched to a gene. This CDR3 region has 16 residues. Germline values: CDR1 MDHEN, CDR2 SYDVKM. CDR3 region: CASSLNRGLRNQPQHF. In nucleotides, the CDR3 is TGTGCCAGCAGTTTAAACAGGGGTTTGAGGAATCAGCCCCAGCATTTT.

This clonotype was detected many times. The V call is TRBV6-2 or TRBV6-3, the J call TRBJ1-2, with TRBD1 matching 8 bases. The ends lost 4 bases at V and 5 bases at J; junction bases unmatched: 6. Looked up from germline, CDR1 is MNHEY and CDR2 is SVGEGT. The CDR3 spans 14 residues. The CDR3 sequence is CASSSGQGGYGYTF. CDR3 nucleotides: TGTGCCAGCAGTTCAGGACAGGGAGGGTATGGCTACACCTTC.

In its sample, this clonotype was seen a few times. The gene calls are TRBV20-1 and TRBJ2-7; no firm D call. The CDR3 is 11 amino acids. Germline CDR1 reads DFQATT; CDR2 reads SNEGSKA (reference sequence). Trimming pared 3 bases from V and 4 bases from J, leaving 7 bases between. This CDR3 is CSARAQYEQYF. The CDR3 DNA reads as TGCAGTGCTAGGGCCCAATACGAGCAGTACTTC.

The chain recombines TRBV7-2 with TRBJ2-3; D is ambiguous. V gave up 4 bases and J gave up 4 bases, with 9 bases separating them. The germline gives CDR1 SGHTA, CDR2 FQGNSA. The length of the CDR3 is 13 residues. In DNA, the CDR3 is TGTGCCAGCAGCTCTCCCAATTCAGATACGCAGTATTTT. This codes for CASSSPNSDTQYF.

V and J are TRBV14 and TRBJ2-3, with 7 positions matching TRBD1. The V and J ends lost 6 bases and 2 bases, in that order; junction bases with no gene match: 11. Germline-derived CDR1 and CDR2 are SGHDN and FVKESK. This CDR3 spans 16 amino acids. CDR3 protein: CASRSGPGQYTDTQYF. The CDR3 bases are TGTGCCAGCAGGTCAGGACCGGGACAGTACACAGATACGCAGTATTTT.

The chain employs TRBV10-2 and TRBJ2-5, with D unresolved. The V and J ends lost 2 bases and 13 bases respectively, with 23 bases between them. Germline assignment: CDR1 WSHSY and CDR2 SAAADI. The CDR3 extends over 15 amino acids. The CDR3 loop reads CASSEQQVGKAASYF. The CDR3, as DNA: TGCGCCAGCAGTGAGCAGCAGGTGGGCAAGGCTGCTTCGTACTTC.

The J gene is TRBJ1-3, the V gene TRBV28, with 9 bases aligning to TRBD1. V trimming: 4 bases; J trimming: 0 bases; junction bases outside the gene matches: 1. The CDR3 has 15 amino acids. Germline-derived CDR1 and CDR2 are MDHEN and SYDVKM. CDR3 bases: TGTGCCAGCAGTTCGGACAGGGGCTCTGGAAACACCATATATTTT. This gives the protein CASSSDRGSGNTIYF.

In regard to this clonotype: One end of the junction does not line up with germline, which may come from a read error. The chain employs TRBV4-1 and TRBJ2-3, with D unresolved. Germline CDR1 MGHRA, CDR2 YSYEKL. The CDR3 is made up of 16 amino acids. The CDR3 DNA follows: TGCGTCAGCAGCCAAGGTAGGACCGTCAGCACAGATACGCAGTATTTT. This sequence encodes CVSSQGRTVSTDTQYF.